A selection of T cell receptor beta chains follows, all from one sample in a study of blood T cell repertoires in COVID-19. Produced via immunoSEQ multiplex PCR; TCRdb's table is partial and in-frame only. The sample lists hundreds of thousands of clones; approximately 89% were seen once. Source material: peripheral blood. Receptors were obtained from a woman in her fifties or sixties with acute or convalescent COVID-19. CDR3s include the opening cysteine and the closing phenylalanine or tryptophan. Fields, in order: V gene, clone size, CDR3 protein. Where a row states a size, it is once, few, many or the class of an expanded clone; other rows omit it.

V gene: TRBV6-6; clone size: -; CDR3 protein: CASSLRPGQVAKNIQYF
V gene: TRBV15; clone size: few; CDR3 protein: CATSRDGTDGNTIYF
V gene: TRBV6-7; clone size: -; CDR3 protein: CASSSSRPRENEKLFF
V gene: TRBV7-3; clone size: few; CDR3 protein: CASSRTGNYGYTF
V gene: TRBV28; clone size: -; CDR3 protein: CASSPGDRSNTEAFF
V gene: TRBV7-3; clone size: few; CDR3 protein: CASSLNGGTNTGELFF
V gene: TRBV27; clone size: -; CDR3 protein: CASRRQGESPLHF
V gene: TRBV7-3; clone size: -; CDR3 protein: CASSQAGGTDTQYF
V gene: TRBV9; clone size: -; CDR3 protein: CASSVGELHEAFF
V gene: TRBV3-1/TRBV3-2; clone size: -; CDR3 protein: CASSQDGNSGKYEQYF
V gene: TRBV7-8; clone size: once; CDR3 protein: CASSPASGIGVEQFF
V gene: TRBV2; clone size: -; CDR3 protein: CASSAETGFGEAFF
V gene: TRBV7-6; clone size: -; CDR3 protein: CASSSNTGGTGEKLFF
V gene: TRBV4-3; clone size: -; CDR3 protein: CASSRAGGRGNGELFF
V gene: TRBV11-2; clone size: -; CDR3 protein: CASSALLAGLTDTQYF
V gene: TRBV25-1; clone size: -; CDR3 protein: CASRLGSTQYF
V gene: TRBV3-1/TRBV3-2; clone size: -; CDR3 protein: CASSRGTDSNQPQHF
V gene: TRBV27; clone size: -; CDR3 protein: CASSLSIQGYEQFF
V gene: TRBV20-1; clone size: -; CDR3 protein: CTPGGPNEQFF
V gene: TRBV6-1; clone size: -; CDR3 protein: CASSDPGTAQETQYF
V gene: TRBV19; clone size: -; CDR3 protein: CASSMKTGGWQPQHF
V gene: TRBV3-1/TRBV3-2; clone size: -; CDR3 protein: CASSPGGRASTEAFF
V gene: TRBV7-9; clone size: -; CDR3 protein: CASSLGSARVAFF
V gene: TRBV3-1/TRBV3-2; clone size: -; CDR3 protein: CASSPQGQNQPQHF
V gene: TRBV28; clone size: -; CDR3 protein: CASSPPGTLSEAFF
V gene: TRBV7-2; clone size: once; CDR3 protein: CASSSRVGKSDTQYF
V gene: TRBV3-1/TRBV3-2; clone size: -; CDR3 protein: CASSLKPRGRCGTSGSTDTQYF
V gene: TRBV7-2; clone size: once; CDR3 protein: CASSSSRLAGATGELFF
V gene: TRBV11-2; clone size: -; CDR3 protein: CASSWGTGTPRAFF
V gene: TRBV6-2/TRBV6-3; clone size: -; CDR3 protein: CASSQDRNYDYTF
V gene: TRBV2; clone size: -; CDR3 protein: CASSVGRDGYTF
V gene: TRBV5-5; clone size: -; CDR3 protein: CASSPRDQPQHF
V gene: TRBV3-1/TRBV3-2; clone size: -; CDR3 protein: CASSHDTIINIQYF
V gene: TRBV9; clone size: -; CDR3 protein: CASSGPLSGLSTDTQYF
V gene: TRBV12-2; clone size: -; CDR3 protein: CASRLELEPRGDQPQHF
V gene: TRBV20-1; clone size: -; CDR3 protein: CSASLLQGASNEQFF
V gene: TRBV12-3/TRBV12-4; clone size: -; CDR3 protein: CASSLNRDQPQHF
V gene: TRBV28; clone size: -; CDR3 protein: CASSLSSSGNNEQFF
V gene: TRBV9; clone size: -; CDR3 protein: CASSVYQGNNSPLHF
V gene: TRBV18; clone size: once; CDR3 protein: CASSALGDNYGYTF